Presented here are 17 T cell receptor beta chains from one specimen sequenced in a study of breast tumors, draining lymph nodes, adjacent tissues. TCRdb re-called the multiplex PCR reads through MiXCR, storing one row per CDR3 protein. Among around 230,000 distinct CDR3 sequences listed, about 30% were seen once. Samples came from axillary lymph nodes draining the breast cancer. The sample consisted of axillary lymph node tissue. These receptors were taken from a female donor with breast cancer. Some clones in this sample may be carry-over from other donors' samples.

As for this clonotype: A read error may account for a junction end that differs from germline. V and J are TRBV7-6 and TRBJ2-1; 8 bases are shared with TRBD1. This CDR3 comprises 16 residues. The germline V gene encodes CDR1 SGHVS and CDR2 FNYEAQ. The DNA for the CDR3 is TGTGCCAGCAGCCCATCGACAGGGGTGGACTTAAAGGAGCAGCTCTTC. Translation gives CASSPSTGVDLKEQLF.

This clonotype was seen a single time. At one end the junction does not follow the germline gene, possibly because of a read error. The chain carries TRBV29-1 and TRBJ1-5; D is possibly TRBD1 (5 bases). Germline loops: CDR1 SQVTM, CDR2 ANQGSEA. This CDR3 contains 13 residues. The DNA for the CDR3 is TGCAACGTTGTGGTGGACATGAGTCAGCCCCAGCATTTT. Protein sequence: CNVVVDMSQPQHF.

This clonotype was seen repeatedly, ten times or more. This rearrangement joins TRBV24-1 to TRBJ2-3, with D uncertain. This CDR3 is 13 amino acids long. The V end was cut by 0 bases, the J end by 2 bases, with 2 bases between. The germline V gene encodes CDR1 KGHDR and CDR2 SFDVKD. Here the CDR3 reads CATSDLTTDTQYF. CDR3 bases: TGTGCCACCAGTGATTTGACCACAGATACGCAGTATTTT.

At least ten counts were recorded for this clonotype. The chain links TRBV5-5 to TRBJ2-5; weak D call: TRBD2 (7 bases). This CDR3 region has 16 residues. The V gene's germline CDR1 is SGHKS and CDR2 YYEKEE (reference sequence). V was trimmed by 4 bases and J by 5 bases, leaving 21 bases between them. CDR3 sequence reads: CASSKGGPAGRETQYF. CDR3 nucleotide sequence: TGTGCCAGCAGCAAGGGGGGACCAGCGGGACGTGAGACCCAGTACTTC.

The genes are TRBV20-1 and TRBJ1-6; D is perhaps TRBD1 (5 bases). This CDR3 has 18 residues. From germline, CDR1 is DFQATT and CDR2 SNEGSKA (reference sequence). Trimming took 2 bases from V and 7 from J, leaving 24 bases between them. The CDR3 loop reads CSARIVPWDKGINSPLHF. DNA for the CDR3: TGCAGTGCTAGAATCGTCCCTTGGGATAAGGGGATAAATTCACCCCTCCACTTT.

This clonotype was found many times. The chain uses TRBV2 and TRBJ1-4; no clear D. V was pared by 5 bases and J by 0 bases, with 13 bases between. Germline CDR1 reads SNHLY; CDR2 reads FYNNEI. The CDR3 runs to 16 residues. CDR3 protein: CASSRLSIATNEKLFF. In DNA form, the CDR3 reads TGTGCCAGCAGTCGCTTATCGATAGCAACTAATGAAAAACTGTTTTTT.

This clonotype was seen more than once but under ten times. V and J are TRBV2 and TRBJ1-1; no clear D gene. The length of the CDR3 is 13 residues. CDR1 and CDR2 (germline): SNHLY, FYNNEI. Here the CDR3 DNA reads TGTGTGAGTGGGCCGGGCTGGGGCACTGAAGCTTTCTTT. Translation: CVSGPGWGTEAFF.

The chain has TRBV28 and TRBJ1-2; D might be TRBD1 (5 bases). The CDR3 spans 11 residues. Trimming took off 5 bases at V and 9 bases at J, with 10 bases between the two ends. The germline V gene encodes CDR1 MDHEN and CDR2 SYDVKM. The CDR3 spells CASSPPGRYTF. The CDR3 DNA follows: TGTGCCAGCAGTCCTCCGGGGCGCTACACCTTC.

This chain connects TRBV5-1 to TRBJ1-6; D may be TRBD1 (5 bases). Germline assignment: CDR1 SGHRS and CDR2 YFSETQ. V lost 4 bases and J lost 6, with 11 bases in between. The CDR3 spans 14 residues. Written as DNA, the CDR3 is TGCGCCAGCAGCATCGGGGGGGGTAATTCACCCCTCCACTTT. Protein product: CASSIGGGNSPLHF.

This clonotype was counted ten times or more. The V and J genes are TRBV20-1 and TRBJ2-7; no clear D. V shed 0 bases and J shed 4 bases, with 7 bases lying between them. The CDR3 is 12 residues long. CDR1 and CDR2 from the germline V gene are DFQATT and SNEGSKA (reference sequence). The CDR3: CSARENGYEQYF. The CDR3 DNA sequence: TGCAGTGCTAGAGAGAACGGATACGAGCAGTACTTC.

In regard to this clonotype: One junction end disagrees with the germline gene, perhaps due to a read error. The rearrangement uses TRBV3-1 and TRBJ2-1; 13 positions agree with TRBD2. The CDR3 contains 14 residues. Germline V gene lookup returns CDR1 LGHDT and CDR2 YNNKEL (reference sequence). The CDR3 here is CASSQGLAGVLKFF. CDR3 DNA sequence: TGCGCCAGCAGCCAAGGACTAGCGGGAGTTCTAAAGTTCTTC.

The chain has TRBV4-1 and TRBJ1-6, with D maybe TRBD1 (6 bases). Trimming took 1 base from V and 9 from J, leaving 13 bases between them. Germline-derived CDR1 and CDR2 are MGHRA and YSYEKL. This CDR3 comprises 15 residues. This CDR3 is CASSQGAGASSPLHF. In nucleotides, the CDR3 is TGCGCCAGCAGCCAAGGGGCGGGGGCGAGTTCACCCCTCCACTTT.

There are many counts of this clonotype. The gene calls are TRBV28 and TRBJ2-7; D remains ambiguous. Trimming shortened V by 5 bases and J by 4 bases, and 15 bases separated the two germline ends. The CDR3 runs to 14 residues. Germline loops: CDR1 MDHEN, CDR2 SYDVKM. CDR3 protein: CASSTVLERYEQYF. The CDR3 DNA is TGTGCCAGCAGTACTGTTTTGGAGAGGTACGAGCAGTACTTC.

In this sample, this clonotype turned up many times. The chain joins TRBV12-3 or TRBV12-4 to TRBJ2-6; D unclear. The germline V and J ends were trimmed by 2 bases and 0 bases, with 8 bases remaining between them. The CDR3 has 16 residues. The CDR3 DNA follows: TGTGCCAGCAGTTTAAACAGACTCTCTGGGGCCAACGTCCTGACTTTC. It codes for CASSLNRLSGANVLTF.

In its sample, this clonotype was seen many times. This rearrangement joins TRBV6-5 to TRBJ2-7; 11 bases agree with TRBD1. The CDR3 consists of 15 residues. Germline V gene lookup returns CDR1 MNHEY and CDR2 SVGAGI. The V and J ends lost 0 bases and 7 bases, in that order; junction bases with no gene match: 5. CDR3 sequence: CASSYSGGQGGEQYF. The CDR3 DNA reads as TGTGCCAGCAGTTACTCGGGGGGACAGGGGGGGGAGCAGTACTTC.

This clonotype was seen at least ten times. The V gene is TRBV2, the J gene TRBJ1-5, with D perhaps matching TRBD1 (5 bases). V was cut by 0 bases and J by 6 bases, with 21 bases left in between. Germline CDR1 SNHLY, CDR2 FYNNEI. The CDR3 spans 18 residues. This chain's CDR3 is CASSEAFIGPQRGQPQHF. CDR3 sequence (DNA): TGTGCCAGCAGTGAAGCTTTCATTGGGCCGCAGAGGGGTCAGCCCCAGCATTTT.

Ten or more counts support this clonotype. This rearrangement joins TRBV19 to TRBJ1-2, with D possibly being TRBD1 (6 bases). This CDR3 is 13 amino acids long. The germline V gene encodes CDR1 LNHDA and CDR2 SQIVND (reference sequence). V was shortened by 10 bases and J by 3 bases, with 15 bases between the two germline ends. CDR3 region: CATRTVEYYGYTF. The CDR3 DNA reads TGTGCCACCCGGACAGTGGAGTACTATGGCTACACCTTC.